The subject of this entry is one T cell receptor (beta chain). The antigen is not known. Every donor contributed 8 to 10 milliliters of peripheral blood by blood draw. This entry is derived from a study of blood T cells in healthy people across ages. Regarding the study as a whole: A roughly linear age-dependent decrease characterized TCR beta diversity per million T cells. Strong correlation linked observed beta diversity and percent naive T cells.

A J-beta primer mix and a sample-barcoded 5' primer were used in a second PCR of roughly 6 to 12 cycles. TCRdb independently ran MiXCR on the 5' RACE reads; one entry per CDR3 protein. This table holds about 1,000,000 distinct CDR3 sequences, 35% to 50% found once. V was shortened by 0 bases and J by 2 bases, with 10 bases between the two germline ends. Germline CDR1 LGHDT, CDR2 YNNKEL (reference sequence). This CDR3 has 15 amino acids. Sequencing used blood. This TCR came from a woman aged 60-75 years in good health. The chain carries TRBV3-1 and TRBJ1-2, with D possibly being TRBD1 (6 bases). CDR3 nucleotide sequence: TGTGCCAGCAGCCAAGAAGGGCAGGGGAACTATGGCTACACCTTC. Protein product: CASSQEGQGNYGYTF. The entire variable domain, with the rest obtained from reference TRBV3-1 and TRBJ1-2, is as follows: DTAVSQTPKYLVTQMGNDKSIKCEQNLGHDTMYWYKQDSKKFLKIMFSYNNKELIINETVPNRFSPKSPDKAHLNLHINSLELGDSAVYFCASSQEGQGNYGYTFGSGTRLTVV.